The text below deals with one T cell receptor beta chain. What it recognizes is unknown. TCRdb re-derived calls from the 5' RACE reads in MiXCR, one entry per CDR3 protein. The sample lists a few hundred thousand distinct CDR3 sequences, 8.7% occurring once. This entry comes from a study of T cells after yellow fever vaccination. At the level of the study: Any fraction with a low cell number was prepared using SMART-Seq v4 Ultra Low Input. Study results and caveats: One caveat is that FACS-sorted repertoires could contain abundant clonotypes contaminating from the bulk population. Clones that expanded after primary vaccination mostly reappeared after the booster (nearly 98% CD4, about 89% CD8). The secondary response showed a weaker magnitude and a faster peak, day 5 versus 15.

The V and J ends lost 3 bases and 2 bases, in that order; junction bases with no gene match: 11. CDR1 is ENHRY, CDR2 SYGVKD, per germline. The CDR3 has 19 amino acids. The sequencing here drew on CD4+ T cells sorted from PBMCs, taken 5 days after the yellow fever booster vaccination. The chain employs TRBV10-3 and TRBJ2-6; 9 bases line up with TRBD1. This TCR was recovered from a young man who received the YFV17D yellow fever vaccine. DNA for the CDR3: TGTGCCATCAGTGATCGGACGGGACAGGGCACTGCTGGGGCCAACGTCCTGACTTTC. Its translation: CAISDRTGQGTAGANVLTF.